This TCR beta chain comes out of a study of beta chain features in type 1 diabetes. For the study at large: There was similarity between patients and healthy donors in age, gender and cell yields. Findings and limits, study-wide: Individuals with type 1 diabetes displayed fewer insertions and more deletions at VDJ junctions. All four CD4+ subsets of Type 1 diabetes patients contained TCRB CDR3s that were moderately but significantly shorter.

This clone occurred a few times. Antigen specificity is unknown. Every isolated RNA sample was fully reverse transcribed, so sequencing captured expressed TCRB transcripts. The protocol was immunoSEQ multiplex PCR, while the TCRdb copy is restricted to in-frame clones and leaves out a portion. Seen here are more than 300,000 clones, around an eighth observed once, and the top ten hold 0.0095% to 0.012%. The CDR3 sequence is 13 residues long. CDR1 is MNHEY and CDR2 is SVGAGI in the germline V gene. The V gene lost 0 bases and the J gene lost 8 bases, with 10 bases spanning the gap. The origin of this receptor is a woman under 30 with type 1 diabetes. The rearrangement uses TRBV6-5 and TRBJ1-1; D unresolved. Sequenced: naive CD4+ T cells from blood. DNA for the CDR3: TGTGCCAGCAGTTACTCGGAGGTAACCGAAGCTTTCTTT. Translating gives CASSYSEVTEAFF.